This note documents a single T cell receptor (beta chain) sequence. The data are from a study of shared clonotypes between healthy human individuals. Assay used: immunoSEQ multiplex PCR; TCRdb lists only in-frame clones, some missing. The table shows about 680,000 clones, with roughly 70% occurring only once. Free of recent acute infections or vaccinations, the donors were healthy HIV-negative adults. The source of this sequence is a woman aged 25 to 39 in good health. The sample consisted of memory CD4+ T cells sorted from blood. The subset: CD45RA-negative fraction.

CDR3 DNA: TGTGCCAGCAGCTTGGTCAGGGCCTATGGCTACACCTTC. This codes for CASSLVRAYGYTF. V is TRBV5-8 and J is TRBJ1-2, with D perhaps matching TRBD1 (5 bases). Trimming took off 0 bases at V and 4 bases at J, with 7 bases between the two ends. The CDR3 extends over 13 amino acids. CDR1 is SGHTS, CDR2 YDEGEE, per germline.